This TCR beta chain was sequenced during a study of blood T cell repertoires in COVID-19. Looking at the study overall: There were acute and convalescent COVID-19 samples, and they came from the United States, Italy and Spain. The analysed material was cDNA or gDNA that came from T cells, B-cell-depleted T cells, or PBMCs.

Authors' data handling: Cell counts per sample came from amplifying reference gene primers. Sequenced by immunoSEQ multiplex PCR; TCRdb stores in-frame clones only, minus some. The DNA gave D and trimming, while V, J and clone size come from that table. The top ten hold 3.2% of the sample, which has tens of thousands of clones, 60% to 85% seen once. The CDR3 loop spans 16 amino acids. Per the germline V gene, CDR1 is SGDLS and CDR2 is YYNGEE. V gave up 3 bases and J gave up 2 bases, with 15 bases separating them. The material sequenced was peripheral blood. The sequence came from a man in his fifties or sixties with acute or convalescent COVID-19. The chain combines TRBV9 with TRBJ1-3; tentatively, D is TRBD1 (5 bases). The CDR3 region has the DNA TGTGCCAGCAGCGGTGGGACTTTTTCAGCTGGAAACACCATATATTTT. This sequence encodes CASSGGTFSAGNTIYF.